This T cell receptor beta chain came from a study of T-cell reconstitution after alpha-beta-depleted transplantation in children (dated by TCRdb to 2016 to 2017). Regarding the study in general: T-cell immune reconstitution after TCRalphabeta/CD19-depleted allogeneic hematopoietic cell transplantation in children was quantitatively tracked in the study by means of TCR repertoire profiling.

Deletion took 0 bases off V and 4 bases off J, with a span of 15 bases between the germline ends. The CDR3 numbers 16 residues from cysteine through phenylalanine. Only CDR3 DNA remains: 48 bases, in frame from the first base. CDR1 and CDR2 (LNHNV, YYDKDF) derive from the germline V gene (reference sequence). In the case of this clonotype: Its antigen specificity is not known. One base away there is no much larger clone; base qualities are not given.

Library preparation employed PCR. Instrument on record: Illumina HiSeq 2500. TCR libraries were prepared with molecular barcoding, using unique molecular identifiers to normalize TCRbeta repertoire quantification. Using fastp at Q25 and MiXCR, TCRdb reprocessed the public reads and kept productive beta chains. Every entry covers one CDR3 protein and lists the most common genes and DNA from its rows. The sample data list more than 60,000 distinct CDR3 sequences, and 7.3% of these were observed just once. The top ten clones comprise 2% to 3% of the sample. This material consisted of PBMCs from the stem cell graft donor, taken from the stem cell graft. The chain joins TRBV15 to TRBJ1-2; 5 matching bases give a weak D call of TRBD1. This TCR came from a human donor who donated a stem cell graft to a child with acute lymphoblastic leukemia. The CDR3 region reads CATSRDRGSSAYGYTF. The nucleotides are TGTGCCACCAGCAGAGATCGGGGGTCATCTGCCTATGGCTACACCTTC. The reference TRBV15 and TRBJ1-2 proteins fill in what lies around the CDR3, so the full variable domain reads DAMVIQNPRYQVTQFGKPVTLSCSQTLNHNVMYWYQQKSSQAPKLLFHYYDKDFNNEADTPDNFQSRRPNTSFCFLDIRSPGLGDTAMYLCATSRDRGSSAYGYTFGSGTRLTVV.